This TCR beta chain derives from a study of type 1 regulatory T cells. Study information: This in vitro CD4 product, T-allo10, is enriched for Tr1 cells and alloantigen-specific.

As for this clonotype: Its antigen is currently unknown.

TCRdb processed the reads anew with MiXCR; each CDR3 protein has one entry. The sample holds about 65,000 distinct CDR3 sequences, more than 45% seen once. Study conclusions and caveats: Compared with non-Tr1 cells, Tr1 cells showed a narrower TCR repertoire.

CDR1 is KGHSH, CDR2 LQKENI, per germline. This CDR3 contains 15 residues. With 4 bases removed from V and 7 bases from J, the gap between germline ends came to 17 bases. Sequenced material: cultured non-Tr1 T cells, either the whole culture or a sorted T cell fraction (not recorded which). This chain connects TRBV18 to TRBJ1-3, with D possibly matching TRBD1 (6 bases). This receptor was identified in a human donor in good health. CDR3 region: CASSQPTGLQNTIYF. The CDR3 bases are TGTGCCAGCTCACAACCTACAGGGTTACAGAACACCATATATTTT.